This T cell receptor (beta chain) was sequenced for a study of blood T cells in healthy people across ages. General observations from the study: A conclusive naive versus antigen-experienced comparison was prevented by the unsorted PBMCs. Naive CD4+ cells and diversity were both higher in long-lived donors than in aged donors.

With a J-beta primer mix and a sample-barcoded 5' primer, a second PCR ran about 7 to 11 cycles. TCRdb called the 5' RACE reads again in MiXCR, with one record for every CDR3 protein. The table includes some 900,000 distinct CDR3 sequences, around 46% detected once. A remark on this clonotype: The antigen is undetermined.

The CDR3 is 11 residues long. Looked up from germline, CDR1 is SQVTM and CDR2 is ANQGSEA. Between the trimmed V and J ends, which lost 7 bases and 10 bases, there was a span of 14 bases. The sequenced sample was blood. This sequence was found in a young man in good health. The chain uses TRBV29-1 and TRBJ2-1; the D gene is possibly TRBD1 (6 bases). The CDR3 nucleotides are TGCAGCGGTGCAGGGGTCAAAGAGCAGTTCTTC. It specifies CSGAGVKEQFF.